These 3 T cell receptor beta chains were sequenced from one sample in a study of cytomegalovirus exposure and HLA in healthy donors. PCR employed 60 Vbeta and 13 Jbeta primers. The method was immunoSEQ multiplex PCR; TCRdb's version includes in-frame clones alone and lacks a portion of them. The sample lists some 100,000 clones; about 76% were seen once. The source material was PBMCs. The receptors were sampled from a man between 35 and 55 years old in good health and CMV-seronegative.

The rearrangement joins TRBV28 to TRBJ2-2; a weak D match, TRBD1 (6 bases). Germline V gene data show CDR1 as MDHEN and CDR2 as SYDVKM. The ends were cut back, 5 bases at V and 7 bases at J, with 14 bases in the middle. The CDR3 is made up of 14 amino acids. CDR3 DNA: TGTGCCAGCAGTGAACAGGGTTACAACGGGGAGCTGTTTTTT. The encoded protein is CASSEQGYNGELFF. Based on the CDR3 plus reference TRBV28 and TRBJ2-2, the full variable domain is DVKVTQSSRYLVKRTGEKVFLECVQDMDHENMFWYRQDPGLGLRLIYFSYDVKMKEKGDIPEGYSVSREKKERFSLILESASTNQTSMYLCASSEQGYNGELFFGEGSRLTVL.

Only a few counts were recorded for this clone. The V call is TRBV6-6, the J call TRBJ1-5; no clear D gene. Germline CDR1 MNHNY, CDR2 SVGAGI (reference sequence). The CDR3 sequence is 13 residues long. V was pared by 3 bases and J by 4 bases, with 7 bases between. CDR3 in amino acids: CASSYSPNQPQHF. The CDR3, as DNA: TGTGCCAGCAGTTATTCTCCTAATCAGCCCCAGCATTTT.

For the CDR3, the DNA is TGTGCCAGCAGGGATACAGGGGGCACCGGGGAGCTGTTTTTT. The encoded protein is CASRDTGGTGELFF. The chain employs TRBV21-1 and TRBJ2-2; TRBD1 is taken as the D call from the table, unchecked against the DNA. TRBV21-1 is a pseudogene segment. This CDR3 comprises 14 residues.